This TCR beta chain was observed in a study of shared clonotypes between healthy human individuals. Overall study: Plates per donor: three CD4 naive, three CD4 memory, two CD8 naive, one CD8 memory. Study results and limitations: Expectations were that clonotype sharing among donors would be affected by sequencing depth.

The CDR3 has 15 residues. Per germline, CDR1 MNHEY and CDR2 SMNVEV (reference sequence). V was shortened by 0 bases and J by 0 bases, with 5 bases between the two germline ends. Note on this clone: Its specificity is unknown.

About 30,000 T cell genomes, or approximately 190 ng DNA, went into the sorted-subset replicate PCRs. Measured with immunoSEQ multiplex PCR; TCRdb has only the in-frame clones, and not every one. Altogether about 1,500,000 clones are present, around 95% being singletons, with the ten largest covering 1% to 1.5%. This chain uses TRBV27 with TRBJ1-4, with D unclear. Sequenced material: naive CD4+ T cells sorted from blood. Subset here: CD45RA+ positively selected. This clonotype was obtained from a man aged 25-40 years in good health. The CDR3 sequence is CASSLSQATNEKLFF. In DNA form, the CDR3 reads TGTGCCAGCAGTTTATCGCAAGCAACTAATGAAAAACTGTTTTTT.